This entry features one T cell receptor beta chain sequence. Antigen: not known. CDR1 is SGHAT and CDR2 is FQNNGV in the germline V gene. CDR3 length: 14 amino acids. V was trimmed by 0 bases and J by 11 bases, leaving 17 bases between them. This entry comes from a study of T cell clonotyping in hematopoietic cell transplantation. Study results and caveats: Few recipient clonotypes overlapped donors; over 95% were de novo at given depth. Cells were unsorted, so CD4 and CD8 contributions were not separated.

The data were produced by immunoSEQ multiplex PCR, yet TCRdb's version contains in-frame clones alone and is incomplete. The sample carries about 7,700 clones, about 95% recorded once. Recipients were bled about 28 days pretransplant and at posttransplant days 30, 100, 180. This clonotype was obtained from a male patient aged 60-69 years who had an allogeneic stem cell transplant from an unrelated donor, so T cells may come from the graft donor. Some clones in this sample may be carry-over from other donors' samples. The rearrangement uses TRBV11-2 and TRBJ2-7; a weak D match, TRBD1 (5 bases). The source material was peripheral blood mononuclear cells, sampled 30 days after allogeneic stem cell transplant. The CDR3 DNA reads TGTGCCAGCAGCTTAGATCGCACAGGCCCTCTGGAGTACTTC. It codes for CASSLDRTGPLEYF.